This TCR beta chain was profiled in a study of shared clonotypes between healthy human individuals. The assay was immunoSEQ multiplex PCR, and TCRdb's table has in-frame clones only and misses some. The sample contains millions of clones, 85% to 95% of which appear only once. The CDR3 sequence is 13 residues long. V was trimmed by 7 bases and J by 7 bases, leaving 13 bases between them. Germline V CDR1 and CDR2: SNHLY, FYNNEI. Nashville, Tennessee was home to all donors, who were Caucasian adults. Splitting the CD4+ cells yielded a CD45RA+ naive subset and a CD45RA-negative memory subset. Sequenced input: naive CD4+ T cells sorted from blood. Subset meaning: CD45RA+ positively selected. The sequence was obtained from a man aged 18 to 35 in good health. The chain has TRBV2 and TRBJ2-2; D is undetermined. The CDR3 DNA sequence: TGTGCCAGCATGAAAGAGGCCCACGGGGAGCTGTTTTTT. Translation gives CASMKEAHGELFF.